This entry describes one T cell receptor beta chain. What it binds is not known. This sample is drawn from a study of cytomegalovirus exposure and HLA in healthy donors. Findings and caveats of the study: The study designated 150 to 200 TCR beta chains cytomegalovirus-associated. In a later analysis, the majority of CMV-associated beta chains seemingly showed HLA restriction. TCR beta sequences reportedly predicted the HLA-A and HLA-B alleles of most subjects accurately. Presence/absence analyses assumed roughly uniform sequencing depth across donors.

The PCR ran on 60 Vbeta and 13 Jbeta primers. Using immunoSEQ multiplex PCR, the repertoire was profiled, and TCRdb retains in-frame clones only, with some absent. The data hold about 130,000 clones, with over 70% observed a single time. V lost 5 bases and J lost 9, with 20 bases in between. The CDR3 is 14 residues long. CDR1 and CDR2 from the germline V gene are MGHDK and SYGVNS. Sequenced: PBMCs. The receptor was derived from a middle-aged man in good health and CMV-seronegative. The chain is built from TRBV25-1 and TRBJ2-7, with D perhaps matching TRBD2 (5 bases). CDR3 in DNA: TGTGCCAGCAGTCGCAACTCCCCCGCTAGCAGGCAGTACTTC. It translates to CASSRNSPASRQYF.